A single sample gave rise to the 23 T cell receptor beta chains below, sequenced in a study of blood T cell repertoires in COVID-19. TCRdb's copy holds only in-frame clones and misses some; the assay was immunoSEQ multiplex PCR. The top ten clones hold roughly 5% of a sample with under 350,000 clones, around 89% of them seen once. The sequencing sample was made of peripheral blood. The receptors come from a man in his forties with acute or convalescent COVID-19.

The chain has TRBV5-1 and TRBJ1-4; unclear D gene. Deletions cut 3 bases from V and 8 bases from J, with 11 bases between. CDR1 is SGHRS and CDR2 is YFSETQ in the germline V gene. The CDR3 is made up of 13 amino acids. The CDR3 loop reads CASSWEWYEKLFF. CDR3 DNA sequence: TGCGCCAGCAGCTGGGAGTGGTACGAAAAACTGTTTTTT.

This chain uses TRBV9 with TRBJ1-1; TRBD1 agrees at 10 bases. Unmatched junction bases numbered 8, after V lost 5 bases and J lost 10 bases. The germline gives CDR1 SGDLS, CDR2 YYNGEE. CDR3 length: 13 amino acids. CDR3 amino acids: CASRGGTGVGAFF. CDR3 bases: TGTGCCAGCAGGGGCGGGACAGGGGTAGGAGCTTTCTTT.

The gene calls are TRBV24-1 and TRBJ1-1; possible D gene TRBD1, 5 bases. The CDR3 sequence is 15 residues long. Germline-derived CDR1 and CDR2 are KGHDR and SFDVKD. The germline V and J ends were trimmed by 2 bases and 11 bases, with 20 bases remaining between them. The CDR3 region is CATSDSSPWTPRAFF. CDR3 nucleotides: TGTGCCACCAGTGATTCATCCCCCTGGACACCGAGGGCTTTCTTT.

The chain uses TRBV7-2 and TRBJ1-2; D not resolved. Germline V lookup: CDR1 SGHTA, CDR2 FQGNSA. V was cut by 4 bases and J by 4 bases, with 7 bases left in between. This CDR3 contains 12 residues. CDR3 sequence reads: CASSSTFYGYTF. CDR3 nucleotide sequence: TGTGCCAGCAGCTCGACTTTCTATGGCTACACCTTC.

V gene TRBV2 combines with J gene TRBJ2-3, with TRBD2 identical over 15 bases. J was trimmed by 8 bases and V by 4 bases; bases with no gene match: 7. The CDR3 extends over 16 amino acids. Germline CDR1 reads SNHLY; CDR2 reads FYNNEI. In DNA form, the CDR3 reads TGTGCCAGCAGTGTCGGGACTAGCGGGGGGATTGGTACGCAGTATTTT. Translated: CASSVGTSGGIGTQYF.

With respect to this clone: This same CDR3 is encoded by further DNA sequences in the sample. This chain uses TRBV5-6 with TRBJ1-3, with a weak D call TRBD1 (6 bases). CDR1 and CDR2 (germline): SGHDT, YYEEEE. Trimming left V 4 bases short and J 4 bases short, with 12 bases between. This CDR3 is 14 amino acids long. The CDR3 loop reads CASSPGQLGNTIYF. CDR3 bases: TGTGCCAGCAGCCCCGGACAGTTAGGAAACACCATATATTTT.

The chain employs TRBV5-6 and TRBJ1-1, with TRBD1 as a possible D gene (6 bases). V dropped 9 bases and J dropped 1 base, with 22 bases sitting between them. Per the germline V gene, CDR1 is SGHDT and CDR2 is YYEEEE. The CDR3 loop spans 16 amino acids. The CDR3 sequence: CATFPSGVGTNTEAFF. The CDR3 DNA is TGTGCCACATTTCCCTCAGGGGTCGGTACGAACACTGAAGCTTTCTTT.

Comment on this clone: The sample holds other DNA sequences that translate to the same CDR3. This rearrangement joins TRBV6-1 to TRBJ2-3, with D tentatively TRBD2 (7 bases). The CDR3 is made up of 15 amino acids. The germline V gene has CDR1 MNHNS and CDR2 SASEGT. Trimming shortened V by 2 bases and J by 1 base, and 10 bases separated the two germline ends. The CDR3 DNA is TGTGCCAGCAGTGAAAGGGGGGGTCGCACAGATACGCAGTATTTT. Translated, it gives CASSERGGRTDTQYF.

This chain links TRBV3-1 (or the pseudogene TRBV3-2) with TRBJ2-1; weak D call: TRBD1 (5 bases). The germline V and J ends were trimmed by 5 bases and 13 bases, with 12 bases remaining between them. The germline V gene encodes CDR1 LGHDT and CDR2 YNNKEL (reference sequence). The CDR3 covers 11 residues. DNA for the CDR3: TGTGCCAGCAGCTTCCAGGGCGCCCAGTTCTTC. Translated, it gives CASSFQGAQFF.

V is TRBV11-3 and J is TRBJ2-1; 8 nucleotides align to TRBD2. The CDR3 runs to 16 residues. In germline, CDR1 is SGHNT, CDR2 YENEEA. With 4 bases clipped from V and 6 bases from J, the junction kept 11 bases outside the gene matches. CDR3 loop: CASSSPQGLGRNEQFF. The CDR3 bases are TGTGCCAGCAGCTCCCCCCAGGGACTAGGGCGCAATGAGCAGTTCTTC.

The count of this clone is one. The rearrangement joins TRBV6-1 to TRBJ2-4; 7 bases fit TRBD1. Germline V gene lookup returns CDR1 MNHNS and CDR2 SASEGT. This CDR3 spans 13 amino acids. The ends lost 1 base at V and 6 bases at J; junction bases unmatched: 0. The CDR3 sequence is CASSEDRGNIQYF. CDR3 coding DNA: TGTGCCAGCAGTGAAGACAGGGGAAACATTCAGTACTTC.

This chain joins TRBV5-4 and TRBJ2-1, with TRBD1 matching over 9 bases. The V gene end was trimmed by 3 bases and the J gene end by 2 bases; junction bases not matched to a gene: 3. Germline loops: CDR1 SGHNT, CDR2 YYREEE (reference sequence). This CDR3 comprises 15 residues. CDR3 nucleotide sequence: TGTGCCAGCAGCTCTGGACAGGGGACCTACAATGAGCAGTTCTTC. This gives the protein CASSSGQGTYNEQFF.

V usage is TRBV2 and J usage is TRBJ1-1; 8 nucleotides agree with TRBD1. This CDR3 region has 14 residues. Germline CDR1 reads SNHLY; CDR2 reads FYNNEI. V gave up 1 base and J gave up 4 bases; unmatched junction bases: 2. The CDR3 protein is CASSEDRGGTEAFF. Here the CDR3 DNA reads TGTGCCAGCAGTGAAGACAGGGGGGGCACTGAAGCTTTCTTT.

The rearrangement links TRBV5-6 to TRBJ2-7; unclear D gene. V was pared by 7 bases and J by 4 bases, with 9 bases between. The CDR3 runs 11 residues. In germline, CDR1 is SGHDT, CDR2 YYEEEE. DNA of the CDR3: TGTGCCAGCCGGAGCCTATACGAGCAGTACTTC. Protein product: CASRSLYEQYF.

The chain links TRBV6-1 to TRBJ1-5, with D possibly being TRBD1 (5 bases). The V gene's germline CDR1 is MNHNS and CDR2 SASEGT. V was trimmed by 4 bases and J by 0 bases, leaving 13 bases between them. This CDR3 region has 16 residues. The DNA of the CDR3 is TGTGCCAGCAGTGTAAGCGAAGGGGTTAGCAATCAGCCCCAGCATTTT. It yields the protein CASSVSEGVSNQPQHF.

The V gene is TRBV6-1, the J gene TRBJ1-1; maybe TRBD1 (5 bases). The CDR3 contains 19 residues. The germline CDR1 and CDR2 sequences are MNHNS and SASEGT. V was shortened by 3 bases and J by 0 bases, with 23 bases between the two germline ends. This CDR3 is CASSEGWGAVVRMNTEAFF. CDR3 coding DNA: TGTGCCAGCAGTGAGGGCTGGGGCGCGGTAGTGAGGATGAACACTGAAGCTTTCTTT.

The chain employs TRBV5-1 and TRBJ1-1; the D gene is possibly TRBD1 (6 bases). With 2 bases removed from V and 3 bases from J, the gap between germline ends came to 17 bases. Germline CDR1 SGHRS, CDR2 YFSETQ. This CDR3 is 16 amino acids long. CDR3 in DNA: TGCGCCAGCAGCTTCCCTTCCGAGGGGGGGGACACTGAAGCTTTCTTT. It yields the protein CASSFPSEGGDTEAFF.

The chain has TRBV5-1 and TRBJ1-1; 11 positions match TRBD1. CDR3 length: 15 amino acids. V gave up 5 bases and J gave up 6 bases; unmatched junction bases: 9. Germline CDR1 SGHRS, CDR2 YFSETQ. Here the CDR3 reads CASRPGQGALAEAFF. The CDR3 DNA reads TGCGCCAGCAGACCTGGACAGGGGGCTTTAGCTGAAGCTTTCTTT.

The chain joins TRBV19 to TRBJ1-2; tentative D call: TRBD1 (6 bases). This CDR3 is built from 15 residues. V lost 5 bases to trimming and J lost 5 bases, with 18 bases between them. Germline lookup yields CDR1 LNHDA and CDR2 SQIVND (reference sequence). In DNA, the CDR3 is TGTGCCAGTAGTCCGAGGACAGATGCTCCTTATGGCTACACCTTC. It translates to CASSPRTDAPYGYTF.

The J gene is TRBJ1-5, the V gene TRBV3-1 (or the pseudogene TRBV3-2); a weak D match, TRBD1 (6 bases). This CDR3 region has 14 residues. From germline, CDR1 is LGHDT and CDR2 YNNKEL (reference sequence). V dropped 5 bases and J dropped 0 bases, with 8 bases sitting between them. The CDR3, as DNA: TGTGCCAGCAGCAGGACAGCTAGCAATCAGCCCCAGCATTTT. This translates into CASSRTASNQPQHF.

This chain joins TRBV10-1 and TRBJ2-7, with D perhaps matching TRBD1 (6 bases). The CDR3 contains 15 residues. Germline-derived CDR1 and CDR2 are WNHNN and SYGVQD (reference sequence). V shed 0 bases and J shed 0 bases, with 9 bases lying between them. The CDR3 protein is CASSESVGGSYEQYF. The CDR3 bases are TGCGCCAGCAGTGAGTCCGTAGGGGGCTCCTACGAGCAGTACTTC.

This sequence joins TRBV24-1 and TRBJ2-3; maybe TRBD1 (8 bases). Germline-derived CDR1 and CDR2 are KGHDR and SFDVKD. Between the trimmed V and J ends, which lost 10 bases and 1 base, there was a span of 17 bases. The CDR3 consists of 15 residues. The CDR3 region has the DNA TGTGCCACTCGAGCTACAGGGGGGGGCACAGATACGCAGTATTTT. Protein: CATRATGGGTDTQYF.

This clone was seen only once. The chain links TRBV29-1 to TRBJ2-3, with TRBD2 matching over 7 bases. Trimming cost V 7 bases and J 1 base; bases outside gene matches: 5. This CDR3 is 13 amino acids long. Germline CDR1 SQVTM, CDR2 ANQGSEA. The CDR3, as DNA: TGCAGCGCCTTGGGGGGGGGCACAGATACGCAGTATTTT. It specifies CSALGGGTDTQYF.